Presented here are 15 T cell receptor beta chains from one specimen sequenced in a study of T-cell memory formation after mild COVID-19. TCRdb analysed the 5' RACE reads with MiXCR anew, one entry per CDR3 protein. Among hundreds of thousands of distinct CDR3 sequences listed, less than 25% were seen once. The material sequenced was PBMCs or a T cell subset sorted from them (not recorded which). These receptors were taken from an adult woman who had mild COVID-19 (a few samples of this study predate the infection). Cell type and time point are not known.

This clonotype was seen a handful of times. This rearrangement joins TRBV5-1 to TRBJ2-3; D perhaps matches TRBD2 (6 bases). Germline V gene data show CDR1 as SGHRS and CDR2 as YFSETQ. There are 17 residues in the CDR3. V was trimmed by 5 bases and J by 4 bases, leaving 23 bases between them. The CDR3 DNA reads TGCGCCAGCAGACCCTGGAGGGACCAAACGGGTGCAGATACGCAGTATTTT. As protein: CASRPWRDQTGADTQYF.

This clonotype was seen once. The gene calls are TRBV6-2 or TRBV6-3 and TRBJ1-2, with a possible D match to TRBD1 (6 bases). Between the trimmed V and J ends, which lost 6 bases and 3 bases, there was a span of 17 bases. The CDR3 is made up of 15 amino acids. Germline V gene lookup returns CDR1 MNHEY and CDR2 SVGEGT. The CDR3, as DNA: TGTGCCAGCAGCCCTACCGAGGACAGTTACTATGGCTACACCTTC. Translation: CASSPTEDSYYGYTF.

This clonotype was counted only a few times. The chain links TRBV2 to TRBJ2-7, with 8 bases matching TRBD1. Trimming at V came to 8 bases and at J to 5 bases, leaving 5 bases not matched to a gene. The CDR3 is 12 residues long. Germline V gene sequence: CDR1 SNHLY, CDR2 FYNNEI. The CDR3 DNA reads TGTGCCAGCGACAGGGGATTTGACGAGCAGTACTTC. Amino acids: CASDRGFDEQYF.

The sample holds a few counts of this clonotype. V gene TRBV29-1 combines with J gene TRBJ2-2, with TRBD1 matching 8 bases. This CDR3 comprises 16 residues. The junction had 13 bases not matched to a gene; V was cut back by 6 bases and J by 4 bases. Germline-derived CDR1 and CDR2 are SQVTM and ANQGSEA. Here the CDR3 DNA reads TGCAGCGTGCCCATCGGGACAGGCCTGGGCACCGGGGAGCTGTTTTTT. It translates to CSVPIGTGLGTGELFF.

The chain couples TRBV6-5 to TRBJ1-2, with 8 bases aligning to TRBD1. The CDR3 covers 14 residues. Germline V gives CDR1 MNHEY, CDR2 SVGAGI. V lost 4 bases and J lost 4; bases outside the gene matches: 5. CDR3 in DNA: TGTGCCAGCAGTTTACCGGGACAGGTCTATGGCTACACCTTC. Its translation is CASSLPGQVYGYTF.

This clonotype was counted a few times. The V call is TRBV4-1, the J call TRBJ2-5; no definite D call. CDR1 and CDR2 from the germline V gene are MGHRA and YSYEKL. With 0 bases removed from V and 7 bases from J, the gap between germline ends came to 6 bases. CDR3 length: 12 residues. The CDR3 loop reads CASSQDLGTQYF. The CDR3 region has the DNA TGCGCCAGCAGCCAAGATTTGGGGACCCAGTACTTC.

The CDR3 region is CASSPELTAAFF. CDR3 sequence (DNA): TGTGCCAGCTCACCTGAGCTTACTGCGGCTTTCTTT. The rearrangement links TRBV18 to TRBJ1-1, with no clear D. The CDR3 extends over 12 amino acids. Trimming left V 3 bases short and J 11 bases short, with 13 bases between. In germline, CDR1 is KGHSH, CDR2 LQKENI.

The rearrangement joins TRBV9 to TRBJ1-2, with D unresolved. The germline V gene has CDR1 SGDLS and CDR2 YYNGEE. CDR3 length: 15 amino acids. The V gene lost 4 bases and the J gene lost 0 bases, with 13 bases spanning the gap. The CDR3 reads CASSTSSVPNYGYTF. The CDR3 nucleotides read TGTGCCAGCAGCACCTCAAGTGTGCCTAACTATGGCTACACCTTC.

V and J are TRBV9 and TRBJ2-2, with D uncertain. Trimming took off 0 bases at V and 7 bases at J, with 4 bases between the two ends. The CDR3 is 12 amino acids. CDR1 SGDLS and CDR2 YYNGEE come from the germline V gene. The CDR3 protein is CASSVGDGELFF. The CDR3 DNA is TGTGCCAGCAGCGTAGGTGACGGGGAGCTGTTTTTT. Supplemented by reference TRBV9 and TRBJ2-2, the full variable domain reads DSGVTQTPKHLITATGQRVTLRCSPRSGDLSVYWYQQSLDQGLQFLIQYYNGEERAKGNILERFSAQQFPDLHSELNLSSLELGDSALYFCASSVGDGELFFGEGSRLTVL.

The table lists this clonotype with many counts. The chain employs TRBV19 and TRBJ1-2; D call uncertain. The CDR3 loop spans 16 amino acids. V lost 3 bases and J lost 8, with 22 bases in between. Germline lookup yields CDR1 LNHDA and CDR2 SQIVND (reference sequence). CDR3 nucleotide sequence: TGTGCCAGTAGTATCCGTCAAGGATCCGATACGTCCGGCTACACCTTC. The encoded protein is CASSIRQGSDTSGYTF.

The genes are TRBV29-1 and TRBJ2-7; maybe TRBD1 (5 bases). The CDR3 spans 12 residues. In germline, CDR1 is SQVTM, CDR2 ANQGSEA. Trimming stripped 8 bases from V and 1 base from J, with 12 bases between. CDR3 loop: CSILQESYEQYF. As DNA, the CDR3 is TGCAGCATTCTACAGGAATCCTACGAGCAGTACTTC.

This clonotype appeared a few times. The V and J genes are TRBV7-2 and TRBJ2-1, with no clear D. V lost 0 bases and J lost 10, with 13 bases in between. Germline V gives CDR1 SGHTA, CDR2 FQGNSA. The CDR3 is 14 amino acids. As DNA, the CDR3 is TGTGCCAGCAGCTTAGCCGCAAGCGCTGACGAGCAGTTCTTC. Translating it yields CASSLAASADEQFF.

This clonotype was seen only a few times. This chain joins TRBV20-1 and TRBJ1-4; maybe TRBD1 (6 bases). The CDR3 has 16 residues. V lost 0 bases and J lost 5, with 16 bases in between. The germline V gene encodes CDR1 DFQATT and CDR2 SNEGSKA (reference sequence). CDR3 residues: CSARDWGRQGNEKLFF. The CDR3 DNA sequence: TGCAGTGCTAGAGATTGGGGCCGGCAGGGGAATGAAAAACTGTTTTTT.

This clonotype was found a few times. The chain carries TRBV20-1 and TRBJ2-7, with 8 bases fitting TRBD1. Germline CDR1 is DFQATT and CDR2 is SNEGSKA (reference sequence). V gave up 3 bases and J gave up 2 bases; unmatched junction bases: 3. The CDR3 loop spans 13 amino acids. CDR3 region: CSASSDRAYEQYF. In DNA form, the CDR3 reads TGCAGTGCTAGTTCGGACAGGGCCTACGAGCAGTACTTC.

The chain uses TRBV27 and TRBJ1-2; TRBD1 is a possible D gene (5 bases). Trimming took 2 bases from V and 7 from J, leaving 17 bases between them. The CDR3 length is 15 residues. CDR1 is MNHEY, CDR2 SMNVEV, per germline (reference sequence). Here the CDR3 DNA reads TGTGCCAGCAGTTTAGGAGGGGCGGAGTCGGGTGGCTACACCTTC. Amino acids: CASSLGGAESGGYTF.